This TCR beta chain was retrieved from a study of identical twins (dated by TCRdb to the mid-2010s). Concerning the study at large: TCR alpha and beta repertoires from monozygotic twins, unrelated adults of various ages and cord blood were deep-sequenced to test whether fetal clonotypes persist. To rule out contamination, replicate twin experiments were performed at different times with different library preparation protocols.

On the study overall, not on this receptor specifically: Out-of-frame TCR alpha sequences shared between twins showed an excess of low generation-probability sequences compared with coincidental sharing between unrelated individuals. Excess twin sharing in beta out-of-frame sequences was weaker because fewer shared sequences lowered the signal-to-noise ratio. Abundant cord blood beta clonotypes carried fewer insertions; young adult naive repertoires showed a weaker similar trend, while memory repertoires showed none. Zero-insertion analyses could be partly confounded by invariant T cells such as MAIT and iNKT, though diverse VJ usage argued against such confounding for most clonotypes. Out-of-frame TCR alpha sharing in monozygotic twins was systematically underestimated by recombination models, whereas sharing between unrelated individuals was in agreement with the recombination models. Because the same donors could not be followed over many years, the conclusions depended on cross-sectional statistical analysis.

The library was prepared using 5' RACE. The sequencer was an Illumina HiSeq 2000. A universal primer binding site was added through template switching, and the final cDNA carried a unique molecular identifier so that TCR cDNA molecules could be counted accurately. Specific primers in the conserved constant-segment region were used to synthesize first-strand cDNA for the TCR alpha and beta chains. To control for contamination, every cDNA library carried two barcodes: a SMART-Mk sample barcode plus Illumina barcodes. TruSeq adapter sequences, together with Illumina sample barcodes, were added in two successive PCR steps. The Illumina HiSeq platform was used with custom primers to sequence TCR alpha and beta cDNA libraries. Under the source paper's analysis protocol: Raw reads were processed with MiGEC to extract unique molecular identifiers, and MiXCR was used to determine CDR3 positions. Recombination models were inferred per individual with the repgenHMM and IGoR tools using an EM algorithm. The tcR package in R was used for shared clonotype analysis, with sharing normalized by the product of cloneset sizes. To study raw recombination free of thymic and clonal selection effects, out-of-frame nonproductive sequences were analyzed. Through fastp at Q25 and MiXCR, TCRdb rebuilt clones from the public reads, retaining in-frame beta chains. When rows share a CDR3 protein, they turn into one entry using the most common DNA and genes. Clone size and V and J calls follow TCRdb, not the original study. The sample profile shows about 240,000 distinct CDR3 sequences; approximately 12% of them were found once. The ten largest account for under 4.5% of the sample.

V is clipped by 5 bases and J by 4 bases, and the sequence between their germline boundaries is 14 bases long. CDR3 length: 15 amino acids, cysteine to phenylalanine. Only the CDR3 DNA is retained, 45 bases long and in frame from the first base. For CDR1 and CDR2, the germline V gene lists SGHTA and FQGNSA. Only a few counts were recorded for this clonotype. The antigen this receptor binds is unknown. No qualities accompany the bases; no much larger clone lies one base away. Every donor in the study was a healthy Caucasian. Three pairs of female monozygotic twins, all aged about 18 to 30 years, made up the twin cohort. Using Miltenyi CD45RO+ enrichment and human naive T-cell isolation kits, memory (CD45RO+) and naive T cells were isolated from PBMC. The same sample was also used in a study of yellow fever vaccine responses in identical twins. That second publication adds: According to the authors, the vaccine-induced T cell response in identical twins seemed to be partly convergent and partly specific to each individual. In identical twins, the study followed T cell clones that responded to the vaccine with precision.

The sequence was collected from a woman between 18 and 30 years old in good health. Sequencing was done on a sample of memory (CD45RO+) T cells sorted from blood. The cell subset or site label, as the study defines it: CD45RO+ enriched T cells. The chain is made from TRBV7-2 and TRBJ2-2, with an unclear D gene assignment. The DNA sequence is TGTGCCAGCAGCAGTAGCCTGAGTGGCACCGGGGAGCTGTTTTTT. This gives the protein CASSSSLSGTGELFF.